The 21 T cell receptor beta chains given below trace back to one sample, sequenced in a study of cytomegalovirus exposure and HLA in healthy donors. Amplification used 60 Vbeta primers and 13 Jbeta primers. Assay: immunoSEQ multiplex PCR; the TCRdb copy retains only in-frame clones and omits some. This sample has almost 200,000 clones, with 75% to 85% found just once. Specimen: PBMCs. The receptors here all came from a woman between 45 and 65 years old in good health and CMV-seronegative.

This chain joins TRBV10-1 and TRBJ2-5; TRBD2 matches 14 bases. CDR1 and CDR2 from the germline V gene are WNHNN and SYGVQD (reference sequence). The CDR3 sequence is 16 residues long. V shed 5 bases, J shed 4 bases, and the junction held 6 bases outside the gene matches. The CDR3 reads CASSPGTSGSGETQYF. The CDR3 DNA is TGCGCCAGCAGTCCGGGGACTAGCGGGAGCGGAGAGACCCAGTACTTC.

V is TRBV5-4 and J is TRBJ1-2, with unresolved D. V gave up 4 bases and J gave up 4 bases, with 11 bases separating them. In germline, CDR1 is SGHNT, CDR2 YYREEE (reference sequence). This CDR3 is 13 amino acids long. The CDR3 DNA is TGTGCCAGCAGCCGAGGAGGCCTCTATGGCTACACCTTC. Translating gives CASSRGGLYGYTF.

The rearrangement links TRBV19 to TRBJ2-6; D is undetermined. The CDR3 loop spans 15 amino acids. Germline lookup yields CDR1 LNHDA and CDR2 SQIVND (reference sequence). Trimming left V 5 bases short and J 0 bases short, with 8 bases between. As DNA, the CDR3 is TGTGCCAGTAGTGAGCAAGCCTCTGGGGCCAACGTCCTGACTTTC. Protein: CASSEQASGANVLTF.

The table lists this clone with a count of one. V gene TRBV6-1 combines with J gene TRBJ2-5; TRBD1 aligns across 7 bases. CDR1 MNHNS and CDR2 SASEGT come from the germline V gene. The CDR3 is 15 residues long. J lost 5 bases, V lost 7 bases, and 13 bases had no gene match. The CDR3 is CASKLTWGQLETQYF. The CDR3 DNA reads as TGTGCCAGCAAACTCACTTGGGGACAGCTGGAGACCCAGTACTTC.

The chain uses TRBV5-1 and TRBJ2-5; D not certain. From germline, CDR1 is SGHRS and CDR2 YFSETQ. The CDR3 runs to 13 residues. V was clipped by 0 bases and J by 4 bases, with 7 bases between them. CDR3 amino acids: CASSLDGSETQYF. In DNA form, the CDR3 reads TGCGCCAGCAGCTTGGACGGGTCAGAGACCCAGTACTTC.

The gene calls are TRBV5-6 and TRBJ2-7; a weak D match, TRBD1 (6 bases). Germline CDR1 SGHDT, CDR2 YYEEEE. V lost 1 base, J lost 5 bases, and 16 bases lay in between. There are 15 residues in the CDR3. Here the CDR3 DNA reads TGTGCCAGCAGCTTGAGATCCAGGGGTTCCCACGAGCAGTACTTC. The encoded protein is CASSLRSRGSHEQYF.

This sequence joins TRBV5-6 and TRBJ1-1, with TRBD1 matching over 9 bases. After removal of 4 bases from V and 0 bases from J, the junction contained 10 bases not matched to a gene. This CDR3 has 17 residues. The germline gives CDR1 SGHDT, CDR2 YYEEEE. CDR3: CASSVTGTGTMNTEAFF. The CDR3 DNA is TGTGCCAGCAGCGTGACCGGGACAGGGACCATGAACACTGAAGCTTTCTTT.

The chain carries TRBV27 and TRBJ1-4; 9 nucleotides match TRBD1. There are 16 residues in the CDR3. Germline-derived CDR1 and CDR2 are MNHEY and SMNVEV (reference sequence). V lost 4 bases and J lost 8; bases outside the gene matches: 11. In DNA, the CDR3 is TGTGCCAGCAGTTCGCCTCTGACAGGGGGTATAGAAAAACTGTTTTTT. Translating it yields CASSSPLTGGIEKLFF.

The rearrangement uses TRBV7-2 and TRBJ2-1; weak D call: TRBD2 (5 bases). Germline V gene lookup returns CDR1 SGHTA and CDR2 FQGNSA. This CDR3 has 13 residues. V gave up 0 bases and J gave up 13 bases, with 13 bases separating them. The DNA of the CDR3 is TGTGCCAGCAGCTTAGCGTCACGGGGTGGTCAGTTCTTC. It is translated as CASSLASRGGQFF. The full variable domain, completed using reference TRBV7-2 and TRBJ2-1, is GAGVSQSPSNKVTEKGKDVELRCDPISGHTALYWYRQSLGQGLEFLIYFQGNSAPDKSGLPSDRFSAERTGGSVSTLTIQRTQQEDSAVYLCASSLASRGGQFFGPGTRLTVL.

The chain links TRBV19 to TRBJ1-5; tentative D call: TRBD1 (6 bases). With 4 bases removed from V and 10 bases from J, the gap between germline ends came to 17 bases. CDR1 LNHDA and CDR2 SQIVND come from the germline V gene (reference sequence). The CDR3 covers 14 residues. Here the CDR3 reads CASSTRDPGEPQHF. As DNA, the CDR3 is TGTGCCAGTAGTACCCGGGACCCAGGGGAACCCCAGCATTTT.

Only one count was recorded for this clone. V gene TRBV6-5 combines with J gene TRBJ2-5; TRBD2 aligns across 11 bases. Germline trimming cut 0 bases from V and 5 bases from J; bases unmatched to any gene: 5. This CDR3 is built from 16 residues. Germline CDR1 reads MNHEY; CDR2 reads SVGAGI. The CDR3 region is CASSYSILAGDETQYF. The DNA of the CDR3 is TGTGCCAGCAGTTACTCGATACTAGCGGGAGATGAGACCCAGTACTTC.

Only one count was recorded for this clone. The chain carries TRBV4-1 and TRBJ1-4; possibly TRBD1 for D (5 bases). The CDR3 is 15 residues long. Per germline, CDR1 MGHRA and CDR2 YSYEKL. Trimming removed 1 base from V and 4 bases from J, with 10 bases in between. The CDR3: CASSQGDSRNEKLFF. The DNA of the CDR3 is TGCGCCAGCAGCCAAGGGGACTCACGTAATGAAAAACTGTTTTTT.

The J gene is TRBJ2-3, the V gene TRBV9, with D possibly TRBD2 on 5 matching bases. Germline V CDR1 and CDR2: SGDLS, YYNGEE. V lost 3 bases and J lost 9, with 11 bases in between. The CDR3 covers 12 residues. The CDR3 sequence is CASSGLTGTQYF. In nucleotides, the CDR3 is TGTGCCAGCAGCGGACTAACGGGCACGCAGTATTTT.

This sequence joins TRBV6-1 and TRBJ1-1; maybe TRBD1 (5 bases). V dropped 6 bases and J dropped 2 bases, with 10 bases sitting between them. Germline lookup yields CDR1 MNHNS and CDR2 SASEGT. The CDR3 is 13 residues long. The CDR3 here is CASSRQINTEAFF. The CDR3 DNA reads as TGTGCCAGCAGCAGACAGATCAACACTGAAGCTTTCTTT.

The chain couples TRBV27 to TRBJ2-7; TRBD2 aligns across 9 bases. The V segment lost 2 bases and the J segment 3 bases; nucleotides outside the gene matches: 5. This CDR3 is built from 15 residues. Germline CDR1 MNHEY, CDR2 SMNVEV (reference sequence). The chain's CDR3 is CASSLGREGIYEQYF. The DNA of the CDR3 is TGTGCCAGCAGTTTAGGGCGGGAGGGTATCTACGAGCAGTACTTC.

This clone was seen once. V gene TRBV11-3 combines with J gene TRBJ2-3; 7 nucleotides agree with TRBD2. The CDR3 runs 16 residues. Unmatched junction bases numbered 5, after V lost 1 base and J lost 1 base. Germline V gene sequence: CDR1 SGHNT, CDR2 YENEEA. The CDR3 is CASSLGFAGGTDTQYF. The CDR3 DNA sequence: TGTGCCAGCAGCTTAGGATTCGCGGGAGGCACAGATACGCAGTATTTT.

This clone was detected only once. This chain connects TRBV28 to TRBJ1-5, with D possibly matching TRBD1 (6 bases). Germline CDR1 and CDR2: MDHEN and SYDVKM. The germline V and J ends were trimmed by 2 bases and 0 bases, with 29 bases remaining between them. The CDR3 loop spans 22 amino acids. The CDR3 loop reads CASSLLRRGGVSDQYSNQPQHF. The CDR3 nucleotides are TGTGCCAGCAGTTTACTCCGGAGGGGGGGCGTTTCTGACCAATATAGCAATCAGCCCCAGCATTTT.

V gene TRBV2 combines with J gene TRBJ2-7; tentative D call: TRBD1 (5 bases). CDR1 SNHLY and CDR2 FYNNEI come from the germline V gene. This CDR3 region has 13 residues. Trimming left V 7 bases short and J 3 bases short, with 13 bases between. CDR3 in DNA: TGTGCCAGCATTATAGGGGTTGGCTACGAGCAGTACTTC. Protein sequence: CASIIGVGYEQYF. The whole variable domain, filled in from reference TRBV2 and TRBJ2-7, reads EPEVTQTPSHQVTQMGQEVILRCVPISNHLYFYWYRQILGQKVEFLVSFYNNEISEKSEIFDDQFSVERPDGSNFTLKIRSTKLEDSAMYFCASIIGVGYEQYFGPGTRLTVT.

This clone was counted between two and nine times. Other DNA sequences within the sample encode an identical CDR3. The chain links TRBV6-1 to TRBJ2-7; 9 bases align to TRBD1. Trimming cost V 4 bases and J 3 bases; bases outside gene matches: 4. Germline V gives CDR1 MNHNS, CDR2 SASEGT. This CDR3 has 14 residues. The CDR3, as DNA: TGTGCCAGCAGTGCGGGACAGGGCAGCTACGAGCAGTACTTC. It translates to CASSAGQGSYEQYF.

J is TRBJ2-5 and V is TRBV6-1, with TRBD1 matching 9 bases. The length of the CDR3 is 14 residues. CDR1 MNHNS and CDR2 SASEGT come from the germline V gene. V lost 6 bases, J lost 1 base, and 3 bases stayed unmatched. The CDR3 coding sequence is TGTGCCAGCAGCCGGGACAGGGCCCAAGAGACCCAGTACTTC. Translation gives CASSRDRAQETQYF.

The V and J genes are TRBV19 and TRBJ2-7; 13 nucleotides align to TRBD2. The CDR3 totals 14 residues. The germline gives CDR1 LNHDA, CDR2 SQIVND (reference sequence). Germline trimming cut 5 bases from V and 4 bases from J; bases unmatched to any gene: 2. This chain's CDR3 is CASSSGLAGYEQYF. The DNA of the CDR3 is TGTGCCAGTAGTTCGGGACTAGCGGGATACGAGCAGTACTTC.